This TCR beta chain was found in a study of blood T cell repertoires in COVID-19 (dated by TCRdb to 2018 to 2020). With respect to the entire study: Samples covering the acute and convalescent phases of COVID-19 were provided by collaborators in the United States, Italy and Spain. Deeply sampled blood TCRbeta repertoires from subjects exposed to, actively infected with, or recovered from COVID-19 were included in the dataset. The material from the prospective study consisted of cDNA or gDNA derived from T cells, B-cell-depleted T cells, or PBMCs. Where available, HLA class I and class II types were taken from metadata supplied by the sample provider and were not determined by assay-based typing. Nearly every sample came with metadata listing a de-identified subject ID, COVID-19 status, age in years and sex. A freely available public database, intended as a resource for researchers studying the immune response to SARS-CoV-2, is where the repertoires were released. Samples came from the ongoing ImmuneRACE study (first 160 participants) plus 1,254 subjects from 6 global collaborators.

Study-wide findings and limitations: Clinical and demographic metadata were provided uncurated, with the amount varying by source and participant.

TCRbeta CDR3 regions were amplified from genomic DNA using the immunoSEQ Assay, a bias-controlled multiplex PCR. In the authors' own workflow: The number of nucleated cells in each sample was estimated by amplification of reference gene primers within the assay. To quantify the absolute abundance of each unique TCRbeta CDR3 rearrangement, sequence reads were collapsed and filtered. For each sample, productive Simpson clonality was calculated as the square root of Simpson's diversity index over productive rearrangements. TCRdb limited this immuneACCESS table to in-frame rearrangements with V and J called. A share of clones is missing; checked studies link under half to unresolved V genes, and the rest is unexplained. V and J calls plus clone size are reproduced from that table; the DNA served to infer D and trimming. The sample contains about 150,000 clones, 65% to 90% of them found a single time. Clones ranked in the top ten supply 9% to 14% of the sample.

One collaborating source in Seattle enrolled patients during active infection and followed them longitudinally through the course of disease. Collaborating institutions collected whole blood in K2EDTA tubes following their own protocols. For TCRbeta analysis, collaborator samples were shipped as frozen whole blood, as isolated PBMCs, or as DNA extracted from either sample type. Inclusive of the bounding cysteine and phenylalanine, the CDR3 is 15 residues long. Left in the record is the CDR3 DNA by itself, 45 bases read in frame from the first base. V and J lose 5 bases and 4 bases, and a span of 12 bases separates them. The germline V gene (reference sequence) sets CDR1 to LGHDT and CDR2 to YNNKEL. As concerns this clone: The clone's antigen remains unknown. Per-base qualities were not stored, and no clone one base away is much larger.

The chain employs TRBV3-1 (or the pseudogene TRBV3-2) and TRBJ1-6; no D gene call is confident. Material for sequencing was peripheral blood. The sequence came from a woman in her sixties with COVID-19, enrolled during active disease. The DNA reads TGTGCCAGCAGCTCACCCGAGAATTATAATTCACCCCTCCACTTT. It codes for CASSSPENYNSPLHF.